This T cell receptor (beta chain) is from a study of T-cell reconstitution after alpha-beta-depleted transplantation in children. In its sample, this clonotype was seen a few times. Its antigen is currently unknown. Findings of the study overall: The study traced high day-60 TCRbeta diversity in some patients to surviving recipient T cells and thymic progenitors. One year post-transplant, T-cell counts and diversity were largely derived from T cells produced anew. Alpha-beta T cells present about two months after transplant were reported to originate from several hundred expanded graft clones.

Germline lookup yields CDR1 MNHEY and CDR2 SMNVEV (reference sequence). CDR3 length: 15 amino acids. V lost 5 bases and J 1 base, leaving 12 bases between the germline ends. Unique molecular identifiers tagged the TCRbeta library. A single record per CDR3 protein comes from TCRdb applying MiXCR to the PCR reads. The sample has 250,000 to 400,000 distinct CDR3 sequences; over 20% are singletons. Material: PBMCs, mostly from graft donor cells, obtained 180 days after TCRalphabeta/CD19-depleted stem cell transplant. This receptor was taken from a male patient under 18 who had a stem cell transplant for acute lymphoblastic leukemia, so the T cells may come from the graft donor. This chain joins TRBV27 and TRBJ1-5; perhaps TRBD1 as D (5 bases). The CDR3 DNA reads as TGTGCCAGCAGTAAAGGGACGAAGAGCAATCAGCCCCAGCATTTT. This encodes CASSKGTKSNQPQHF.